These T cell receptor beta chains were read from a single sample in a study of T cell changes during pregnancy in multiple sclerosis. Measured with immunoSEQ multiplex PCR; TCRdb has only the in-frame clones, and not every one. Counted here are approximately 50,000 clones, 80% to 95% occurring once; the ten biggest clones make up about 0.4%. Sequencing was performed on CD4+ T cells from peripheral blood mononuclear cells, taken after pregnancy. Receptors were obtained from a female donor with multiple sclerosis, enrolled in a pregnancy study. The CDR3 runs from the conserved cysteine through the conserved F or W. D genes are given only for firm matches. Rows may omit the clone size; those that give it use once, few, many or a size class.

V,size,D,J,length,CDR3,DNA
TRBV19,.,TRBD1,TRBJ1-6,15,CASSEQGAENSPLHF,TGTGCCAGTAGTGAACAGGGGGCGGAGAATTCACCCCTCCACTTT
TRBV25-1,.,.,TRBJ1-3,17,CASSEFGTFSSGNTIYF,TGTGCCAGCAGTGAATTTGGGACTTTCAGCTCTGGAAACACCATATATTTT
TRBV5-6,.,.,TRBJ1-2,15,CASSLDAGGYAGYTF,TGTGCCAGCAGCTTGGACGCGGGAGGGTATGCTGGCTACACCTTC
TRBV5-6,.,.,TRBJ1-1,15,CASSLSPVLNTEAFF,TGTGCCAGCAGCTTAAGTCCGGTCCTGAACACTGAAGCTTTCTTT
TRBV5-1,.,.,TRBJ2-3,16,CASSLARGARTDTQYF,TGCGCCAGCAGCTTGGCCCGGGGGGCGCGCACAGATACGCAGTATTTT
TRBV5-5,once,.,TRBJ2-7,17,CASSFWPGKTSSYEQYF,TGTGCCAGCAGCTTTTGGCCAGGGAAAACATCTTCCTACGAGCAGTACTTC
TRBV15,.,TRBD2,TRBJ2-4,22,CATSRDRGQGTSGRAPKNIQYF,TGTGCCACCAGCAGAGATAGGGGTCAGGGGACTAGCGGGAGGGCCCCCAAAAACATTCAGTACTTC
TRBV4-2,few,TRBD2,TRBJ2-7,15,CASSQDPAGGYEQYF,TGTGCCAGCAGCCAAGATCCAGCGGGAGGGTACGAGCAGTACTTC
TRBV19,.,TRBD1,TRBJ2-3,12,CATKGTVDTQYF,TGTGCCACCAAAGGGACAGTAGATACGCAGTATTTT
TRBV5-1,.,.,TRBJ1-1,14,CASSSLGGNTEAFF,TGCGCCAGCAGCTCCCTCGGGGGGAACACTGAAGCTTTCTTT
TRBV28,.,TRBD2,TRBJ2-3,17,CASSSLIVGGVTDTQYF,TGTGCCAGCAGTTCCCTTATAGTTGGGGGGGTCACAGATACGCAGTATTTT
TRBV5-4,.,TRBD2,TRBJ2-2,18,CASSLAGASGRRGGELFF,TGTGCCAGCAGCTTGGCAGGGGCTAGCGGGAGAAGAGGAGGGGAGCTGTTTTTT
TRBV11-2,.,TRBD1,TRBJ2-6,15,CASRRQGTGANVLTF,TGTGCCAGCAGGCGACAGGGGACTGGGGCCAACGTCCTGACTTTC
TRBV27,.,.,TRBJ2-1,15,CASIPPLGLRTEQFF,TGTGCCAGCATTCCCCCTCTGGGACTCAGAACCGAGCAGTTCTTC
TRBV5-1,.,TRBD1,TRBJ2-1,19,CASSLNRGRGRFSYNEQFF,TGCGCCAGCAGCTTGAATAGGGGCAGGGGGCGTTTTTCCTACAATGAGCAGTTCTTC
TRBV7-9,.,TRBD2,TRBJ2-1,15,CASSLGQRAGGPRFF,TGTGCCAGCAGCTTAGGCCAGCGAGCGGGAGGGCCCCGGTTCTTC
TRBV27,.,TRBD2,TRBJ2-1,17,CASSPEKLAGAWGEQFF,TGTGCCAGCAGTCCGGAAAAACTAGCGGGGGCTTGGGGTGAGCAGTTCTTC
TRBV25-1,.,TRBD1,TRBJ1-1,15,CASKGQGSLNTEAFF,TGTGCCAGCAAAGGACAGGGGAGTTTGAACACTGAAGCTTTCTTT
TRBV15,.,.,TRBJ2-7,13,CATSRRGAYEQYF,TGTGCCACCAGCCGACGGGGAGCCTACGAGCAGTACTTC
TRBV18,.,TRBD2,TRBJ2-7,17,CASSPTPGGIGSTEQYF,TGTGCCAGCTCACCCACTCCCGGGGGGATTGGGTCTACGGAGCAGTACTTC
TRBV2,once,TRBD1,TRBJ1-3,20,CASERTGISRGLRSGNTIYF,TGTGCCAGCGAGAGGACAGGGATATCCAGGGGATTGCGCTCTGGAAACACCATATATTTT
TRBV4-1,.,.,TRBJ2-3,15,CASSQRASDPDTQYF,TGCGCCAGCAGCCAACGGGCTAGCGACCCAGATACGCAGTATTTT
TRBV4-1,.,TRBD2,TRBJ2-1,16,CASSQEPSGTYNEQFF,TGCGCCAGCAGCCAAGAGCCTAGCGGGACTTACAATGAGCAGTTCTTC
TRBV9,.,.,TRBJ2-7,14,CASSVGGAAREQYF,TGTGCCAGCAGCGTAGGGGGCGCTGCGAGGGAGCAGTACTTC
TRBV27,.,.,TRBJ1-1,14,CASSFSTIDTEAFF,TGTGCCAGCAGTTTTTCGACAATTGACACTGAAGCTTTCTTT
TRBV28,.,TRBD2,TRBJ2-7,17,CASSNARTSGRVREQYF,TGTGCCAGCAGCAATGCCCGGACTAGCGGGAGGGTGAGGGAGCAGTACTTC
TRBV2,.,TRBD1,TRBJ1-2,12,CASSRDSYGYTF,TGTGCCAGCAGTAGGGACAGCTATGGCTACACCTTC
TRBV7-9,.,TRBD1,TRBJ2-1,13,CADGTGGYNEQFF,TGTGCCGACGGGACAGGGGGCTACAATGAGCAGTTCTTC
TRBV4-2,few,.,TRBJ2-2,16,CASSPYLGGATGELFF,TGTGCCAGCAGCCCGTACCTGGGGGGGGCCACCGGGGAGCTGTTTTTT
TRBV18,once,.,TRBJ1-5,13,CASSHGVDQPQHF,TGTGCCAGCTCGCACGGGGTAGATCAGCCCCAGCATTTT
TRBV5-1,once,.,TRBJ2-3,14,CASSHRDPTDTQYF,TGCGCCAGCAGCCACAGGGATCCGACAGATACGCAGTATTTT
TRBV10-3,.,TRBD2,TRBJ2-1,19,CAISELVGSGRALINEQFF,TGTGCCATCAGTGAGTTAGTAGGGAGTGGGAGGGCGCTCATAAATGAGCAGTTCTTC
TRBV10-1,once,TRBD2,TRBJ2-1,13,CASQKREGTEQFF,TGCGCCAGCCAAAAGCGGGAGGGGACAGAGCAGTTCTTC
TRBV5-1,.,TRBD2,TRBJ2-7,14,CASSPAGALYEQYF,TGCGCCAGCAGCCCAGCGGGAGCCCTCTACGAGCAGTACTTC
TRBV2,.,.,TRBJ2-5,13,CASRRDKQETQYF,TGTGCCAGCAGGAGGGACAAGCAAGAGACCCAGTACTTC
TRBV7-5,.,.,TRBJ2-7,14,CVRRRLAGLHEQYF,TGTGTCAGAAGACGACTAGCGGGTCTACACGAGCAGTACTTC
TRBV4-3,.,.,TRBJ1-4,17,CASSQDFIRASGEKLFF,TGCGCCAGCAGCCAAGACTTTATCAGGGCTTCGGGTGAAAAACTGTTTTTT
TRBV5-4,.,.,TRBJ1-1,14,CASSPGGLNTEAFF,TGTGCCAGCAGCCCGGGTGGGTTGAACACTGAAGCTTTCTTT
TRBV6-1,.,TRBD1,TRBJ1-5,16,CASSVNGQASNQPQHF,TGTGCCAGCAGTGTAAACGGACAGGCCAGCAATCAGCCCCAGCATTTT
TRBV5-1,.,.,TRBJ2-7,14,CASTAPRDSYEQYF,TGCGCCAGCACCGCCCCCCGGGACTCCTACGAGCAGTACTTC
TRBV10-1,once,.,TRBJ2-7,15,CASSDRTLGFYEQYF,TGCGCCAGCAGTGACCGTACTCTAGGTTTCTACGAGCAGTACTTC
TRBV29-1,.,.,TRBJ1-1,13,CSVLRGGNTEAFF,TGCAGCGTTCTTAGGGGGGGTAACACTGAAGCTTTCTTT
TRBV2,.,.,TRBJ2-1,13,CASSETLKNEQFF,TGTGCCAGCAGTGAAACTTTAAAGAATGAGCAGTTCTTC
TRBV2,.,.,TRBJ1-2,15,CASSQGQGIVEGYTF,TGTGCCAGCAGTCAGGGGCAGGGAATCGTCGAGGGCTACACCTTC
TRBV21-1,.,.,TRBJ2-5,12,CAAHTLAETQYF,TGTGCCGCCCACACCCTAGCCGAGACCCAGTACTTC
TRBV19,.,TRBD2,TRBJ2-5,14,CASRSGRGRETQYF,TGTGCCAGTCGAAGCGGGAGAGGGCGGGAGACCCAGTACTTC
TRBV19,.,.,TRBJ2-2,16,CASSITGNWNTGELFF,TGTGCCAGTAGTATCACAGGGAATTGGAACACCGGGGAGCTGTTTTTT
TRBV7-8,.,.,TRBJ1-1,13,CATGIARNTEAFF,TGTGCAACGGGGATAGCCCGGAACACTGAAGCTTTCTTT
TRBV5-1,.,.,TRBJ1-1,15,CASSLTGRGATEAFF,TGCGCCAGCAGCTTGACAGGGCGGGGGGCCACTGAAGCTTTCTTT
TRBV18,.,.,TRBJ2-1,15,CASSLAGGAYNEQFF,TGTGCCAGCTCACTGGCTGGCGGAGCCTACAATGAGCAGTTCTTC
TRBV9,.,.,TRBJ2-7,15,CASSVDLHPTNEQYF,TGTGCCAGCAGCGTAGACCTTCATCCTACTAACGAGCAGTACTTC